These 20 T cell receptor beta chains share one sample of origin, sequenced in a study of shared clonotypes between healthy human individuals. Using immunoSEQ multiplex PCR, the repertoire was profiled, and TCRdb retains in-frame clones only, with some absent. The data hold around 600,000 clones, with roughly 96% observed a single time. Only CD45RO-negative cells positively selected for CCR7 counted as naive CD8 cells, so terminally differentiated effector memory CD45RA+ cells were excluded. The sample consisted of naive CD8+ T cells sorted from blood. The receptor source for this set is a woman aged 25 to 45 in good health.

V usage is TRBV5-6 and J usage is TRBJ1-1; D is undetermined. Germline assignment: CDR1 SGHDT and CDR2 YYEEEE. This CDR3 is 13 amino acids long. The ends were cut back, 4 bases at V and 1 base at J, with 8 bases in the middle. The CDR3 region is CASSAEWNTEAFF. The CDR3 DNA reads TGTGCCAGCAGCGCAGAATGGAACACTGAAGCTTTCTTT.

This clone was observed a single time. The rearrangement joins TRBV9 to TRBJ2-1; 8 bases line up with TRBD1. The germline V gene encodes CDR1 SGDLS and CDR2 YYNGEE. V shed 3 bases and J 0 bases; nucleotides not matched to a gene: 5. The CDR3 is 16 amino acids. The CDR3 loop reads CASSEPDRASYNEQFF. In DNA form, the CDR3 reads TGTGCCAGCAGCGAACCGGACAGGGCCTCCTACAATGAGCAGTTCTTC.

This clone was picked up one time. This chain joins TRBV19 and TRBJ1-4; 9 nucleotides agree with TRBD1. The V gene end was trimmed by 4 bases and the J gene end by 8 bases; junction bases not matched to a gene: 8. Germline V lookup: CDR1 LNHDA, CDR2 SQIVND (reference sequence). The CDR3 contains 15 residues. The CDR3 region is CASSTPRQGGEKLFF. CDR3 nucleotide sequence: TGTGCCAGTAGTACCCCGAGACAGGGGGGAGAAAAACTGTTTTTT.

The gene calls are TRBV28 and TRBJ2-7; 8 bases match TRBD1. V lost 4 bases to trimming and J lost 4 bases; unmatched junction nucleotides: 3. The CDR3 spans 13 residues. Germline-derived CDR1 and CDR2 are MDHEN and SYDVKM. The chain's CDR3 is CASSSRQGYEQYF. DNA for the CDR3: TGTGCCAGCAGTTCGAGACAGGGGTACGAGCAGTACTTC.

The chain combines TRBV13 with TRBJ2-7; D is uncertain. Germline CDR1 and CDR2: PRHDT and FYEKMQ (reference sequence). V gave up 1 base and J gave up 6 bases, with 10 bases separating them. The CDR3 is 13 amino acids. This CDR3 is CASSLVSGREQYF. In nucleotides, the CDR3 is TGTGCCAGCAGCTTAGTCTCCGGACGCGAGCAGTACTTC.

The rearrangement links TRBV5-6 to TRBJ1-4; no clear D gene. V lost 2 bases to trimming and J lost 4 bases, with 9 bases between them. Germline-derived CDR1 and CDR2 are SGHDT and YYEEEE. This CDR3 spans 14 amino acids. The DNA of the CDR3 is TGTGCCAGCAGCTTAGGACGGCTTAATGAAAAACTGTTTTTT. Translation: CASSLGRLNEKLFF.

This clone showed up just once. The rearrangement uses TRBV27 and TRBJ2-1; possible D gene TRBD1, 5 bases. Per germline, CDR1 MNHEY and CDR2 SMNVEV (reference sequence). The CDR3 sequence is 14 residues long. Trimming shortened V by 1 base and J by 6 bases, and 10 bases separated the two germline ends. CDR3 amino acids: CASSLWGRVNEQFF. CDR3 nucleotides: TGTGCCAGCAGTTTATGGGGCAGGGTCAATGAGCAGTTCTTC.

This clone was observed a single time. J is TRBJ1-1 and V is TRBV6-6; 9 bases map to TRBD1. Germline values: CDR1 MNHNY, CDR2 SVGAGI (reference sequence). The length of the CDR3 is 15 residues. The trim removed 5 bases at V and 4 bases at J, leaving 8 bases unmatched. CDR3 DNA: TGTGCCAGCAGTAGGACAGGGGAGGGTGGCACTGAAGCTTTCTTT. It specifies CASSRTGEGGTEAFF.

The genes are TRBV28 and TRBJ2-1, with 8 bases fitting TRBD2. Germline-derived CDR1 and CDR2 are MDHEN and SYDVKM. V dropped 7 bases and J dropped 4; count of bases not matched to a gene: 12. The CDR3 spans 16 residues. Here the CDR3 reads CASKRGRGRGYNEQFF. As DNA, the CDR3 is TGTGCCAGCAAGCGGGGGCGGGGTCGAGGATACAATGAGCAGTTCTTC.

About this clone itself: The sample carries other DNA sequences with the same CDR3. The chain uses TRBV5-1 and TRBJ2-7, with TRBD1 matching 8 bases. Germline assignment: CDR1 SGHRS and CDR2 YFSETQ. The CDR3 has 14 amino acids. Trimming removed 0 bases from V and 3 bases from J; junction bases left unmatched: 2. The CDR3 loop is CASSLAGQGYEQYF. In DNA form, the CDR3 reads TGCGCCAGCAGCTTGGCCGGACAGGGCTACGAGCAGTACTTC.

The chain is built from TRBV5-4 and TRBJ2-2, with 10 nucleotides matching TRBD2. With V trimmed by 5 bases and J by 7 bases, 14 bases remained unmatched. The CDR3 has 17 amino acids. Germline CDR1 and CDR2: SGHNT and YYREEE (reference sequence). The CDR3 nucleotides are TGTGCCAGCAGAACCCGGGGAGCGGGAGGGCCTGGCGGGGAGCTGTTTTTT. As protein: CASRTRGAGGPGGELFF.

A word on this clone: This specimen includes other DNA sequences encoding the same CDR3. The chain recombines TRBV19 with TRBJ2-6; D unresolved. The CDR3 runs to 12 residues. Germline V gene sequence: CDR1 LNHDA, CDR2 SQIVND (reference sequence). Trimming removed 8 bases from V and 0 bases from J, with 2 bases in between. DNA for the CDR3: TGTGCCAGTCTCTCTGGGGCCAACGTCCTGACTTTC. It codes for CASLSGANVLTF.

The chain employs TRBV4-1 and TRBJ2-1; unclear D gene. The V and J ends lost 0 bases and 6 bases respectively, with 15 bases between them. The CDR3 covers 16 residues. In germline, CDR1 is MGHRA, CDR2 YSYEKL. CDR3: CASSQEVQSGFNEQFF. For the CDR3, the DNA is TGCGCCAGCAGCCAAGAGGTTCAATCAGGATTCAATGAGCAGTTCTTC.

The V call is TRBV11-3, the J call TRBJ2-3; the D is unclear. The CDR3 contains 13 residues. Trimming removed 5 bases from V and 9 bases from J, with 15 bases in between. Germline loops: CDR1 SGHNT, CDR2 YENEEA. CDR3 amino acids: CASSKPGGLTQYF. The CDR3 DNA follows: TGTGCCAGCAGCAAACCGGGTGGCCTAACGCAGTATTTT. Filled out from reference TRBV11-3 and TRBJ2-3, the complete variable domain reads EAGVVQSPRYKIIEKKQPVAFWCNPISGHNTLYWYLQNLGQGPELLIRYENEEAVDDSQLPKDRFSAERLKGVDSTLKIQPAELGDSAVYLCASSKPGGLTQYFGPGTRLTVL.

This chain links TRBV28 with TRBJ2-7; maybe TRBD1 (5 bases). This CDR3 region has 14 residues. Germline CDR1 and CDR2: MDHEN and SYDVKM. Between the trimmed V and J ends, which lost 3 bases and 4 bases, there was a span of 13 bases. CDR3 protein: CASSFQGILYEQYF. The CDR3 DNA reads TGTGCCAGCAGTTTTCAGGGTATTCTTTACGAGCAGTACTTC.

The V call is TRBV9, the J call TRBJ2-2; TRBD2 matches 10 bases. This CDR3 region has 18 residues. The V and J ends lost 4 bases and 4 bases, in that order; junction bases with no gene match: 13. The germline gives CDR1 SGDLS, CDR2 YYNGEE. In DNA form, the CDR3 reads TGTGCCAGCAGCATGGGACTAGCGTTAAAGGGGCCCACCGGGGAGCTGTTTTTT. This codes for CASSMGLALKGPTGELFF.

The rearrangement joins TRBV5-6 to TRBJ1-1; 7 bases agree with TRBD1. The germline gives CDR1 SGHDT, CDR2 YYEEEE. The V segment lost 5 bases and the J segment 10 bases; nucleotides outside the gene matches: 8. The CDR3 loop spans 12 amino acids. The CDR3 DNA sequence: TGTGCCAGCAGGGTGGGAGGGGGCAGAGCTTTCTTT. Translation: CASRVGGGRAFF.

The J gene is TRBJ2-1, the V gene TRBV5-1; perhaps TRBD1 as D (7 bases). The CDR3 has 23 residues. Germline V lookup: CDR1 SGHRS, CDR2 YFSETQ. CDR3 nucleotides: TGCGCAAAGGAAGGGAGACAGGGTCTTAAGATACCGGGACTGTTCCGTACCTACAATGAGCAGTTCTTC. Translated: CAKEGRQGLKIPGLFRTYNEQFF.

This clone was counted once. V gene TRBV14 combines with J gene TRBJ1-1; D remains unclear. Germline V CDR1 and CDR2: SGHDN, FVKESK. This CDR3 is 16 amino acids long. Trimming left V 1 base short and J 0 bases short, with 12 bases between. Here the CDR3 DNA reads TGTGCCAGCAGCCAAGCCACCGTTATAATGAACACTGAAGCTTTCTTT. This encodes CASSQATVIMNTEAFF.

The chain links TRBV7-6 to TRBJ2-1, with 8 nucleotides matching TRBD2. Germline CDR1 is SGHVS and CDR2 is FNYEAQ. This CDR3 spans 15 amino acids. V lost 0 bases to trimming and J lost 6 bases; unmatched junction nucleotides: 4. CDR3 coding DNA: TGTGCCAGCAGCTTAGCAGCGGGAGAGATCAATGAGCAGTTCTTC. It translates to CASSLAAGEINEQFF.